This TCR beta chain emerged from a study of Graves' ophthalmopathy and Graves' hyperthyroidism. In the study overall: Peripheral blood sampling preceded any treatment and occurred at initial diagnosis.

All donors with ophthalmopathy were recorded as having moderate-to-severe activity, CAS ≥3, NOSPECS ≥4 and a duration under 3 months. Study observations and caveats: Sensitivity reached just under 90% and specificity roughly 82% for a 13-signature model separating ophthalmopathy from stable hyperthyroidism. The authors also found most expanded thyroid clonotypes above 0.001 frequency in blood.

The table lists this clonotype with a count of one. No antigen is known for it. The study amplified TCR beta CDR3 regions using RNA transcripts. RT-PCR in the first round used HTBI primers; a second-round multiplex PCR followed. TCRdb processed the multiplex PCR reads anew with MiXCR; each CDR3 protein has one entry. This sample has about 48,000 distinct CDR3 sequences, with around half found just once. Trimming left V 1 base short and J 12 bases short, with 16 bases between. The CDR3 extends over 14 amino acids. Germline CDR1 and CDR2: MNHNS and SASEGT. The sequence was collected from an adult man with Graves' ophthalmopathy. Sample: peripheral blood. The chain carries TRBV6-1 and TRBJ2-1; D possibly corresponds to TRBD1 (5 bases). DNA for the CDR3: TGTGCCAGCAGTGAAGGGCAGAGCACAGGTACGCAGTTCTTC. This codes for CASSEGQSTGTQFF.